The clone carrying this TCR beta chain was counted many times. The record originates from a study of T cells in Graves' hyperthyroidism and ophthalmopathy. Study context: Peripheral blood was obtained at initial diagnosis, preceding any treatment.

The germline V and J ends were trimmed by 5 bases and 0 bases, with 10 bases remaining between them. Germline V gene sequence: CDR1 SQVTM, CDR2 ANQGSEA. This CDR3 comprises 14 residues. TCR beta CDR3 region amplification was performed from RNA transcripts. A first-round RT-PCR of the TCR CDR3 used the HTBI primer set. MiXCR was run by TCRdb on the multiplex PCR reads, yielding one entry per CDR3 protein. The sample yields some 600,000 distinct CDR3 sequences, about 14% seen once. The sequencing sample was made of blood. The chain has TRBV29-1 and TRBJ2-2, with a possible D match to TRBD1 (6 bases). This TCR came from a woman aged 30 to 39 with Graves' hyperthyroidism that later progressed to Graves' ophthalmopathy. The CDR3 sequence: CSVWGPSNTGELFF. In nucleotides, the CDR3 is TGCAGCGTTTGGGGGCCCTCGAACACCGGGGAGCTGTTTTTT.